The 2 T cell receptor beta chains given below trace back to one sample, sequenced in a study of neurological immune-mediated disorders. TCRdb itself ran the 5' RACE reads through MiXCR, one entry per CDR3 protein. Found here are 84,000 or so distinct CDR3 sequences, about a tenth of them singletons; the top ten hold about 1.8%. Material for sequencing was PBMCs. Source of these receptors: a middle-aged man in good health.

This clonotype was detected ten times or more. This rearrangement joins TRBV14 to TRBJ2-5; 8 nucleotides line up with TRBD1. CDR3 size: 16 residues. Germline CDR1 reads SGHDN; CDR2 reads FVKESK. With 2 bases clipped from V and 4 bases from J, the junction kept 9 bases outside the gene matches. CDR3: CASSQQGASYTETQYF. CDR3 bases: TGTGCCAGCAGCCAACAGGGGGCCTCTTATACAGAGACCCAGTACTTC.

This clonotype was seen ten or more times. The chain combines TRBV19 with TRBJ1-2; D not resolved. Deletions cut 6 bases from V and 4 bases from J, with 9 bases between. The CDR3 has 12 residues. Per germline, CDR1 LNHDA and CDR2 SQIVND (reference sequence). CDR3 sequence (DNA): TGTGCCAGTAGCCAGCGGAGCTATGGCTACACCTTC. Translation gives CASSQRSYGYTF.